The clone carrying this T cell receptor beta chain was recorded many times. The antigen remains undetermined. The data were obtained in a study of T cells in Graves' hyperthyroidism and ophthalmopathy. General study findings and limits: Ophthalmopathy was model-predicted a median about 7.1 months pre-onset. In the analysis, a 13 V-J model separated ophthalmopathy from stable hyperthyroidism. Appearing also in blood were most of the thyroid clonotypes expanded above 0.001.

The source material, RNA transcripts, was used to amplify TCR beta CDR3 regions. The HTBI primer set was used in a first-round RT-PCR of the TCR CDR3. TCRdb processed the multiplex PCR reads anew with MiXCR; each CDR3 protein has one entry. The data hold fewer than 700,000 distinct CDR3 sequences, with 15% to 20% observed a single time. CDR1 is MNHNY and CDR2 is SVGAGI in the germline V gene (reference sequence). CDR3 length: 13 amino acids. Trimming removed 2 bases from V and 8 bases from J; junction bases left unmatched: 5. The sample consisted of blood. The V and J genes are TRBV6-6 and TRBJ1-2, with 7 positions matching TRBD1. The receptor comes from a young woman with Graves' ophthalmopathy. CDR3 sequence: CASSYDRAGGYTF. CDR3 sequence (DNA): TGTGCCAGCAGTTACGACAGGGCCGGGGGCTACACCTTC.